The 20 T cell receptor beta chains in this list originate from one sample, sequenced in a study of blood T cell repertoires in COVID-19. Only in-frame clones appear in the TCRdb table, and some are missing; sequencing was by immunoSEQ multiplex PCR. The data show 400,000 to 450,000 clones, with approximately 90% seen just once and 1.4% to 1.5% held by the top ten. Specimen: peripheral blood. The receptors shown here come from a woman aged 25 to 39 with active or convalescent COVID-19.

This chain joins TRBV15 and TRBJ2-3; weak D call: TRBD2 (5 bases). Deletions cut 0 bases from V and 1 base from J, with 17 bases between. CDR1 and CDR2 (germline): LNHNV, YYDKDF (reference sequence). This CDR3 spans 18 amino acids. CDR3 coding DNA: TGTGCCACCAGCAGAGATTCGCGAGGGCTCGGGGGCACAGATACGCAGTATTTT. Amino acid sequence: CATSRDSRGLGGTDTQYF.

The V and J genes are TRBV18 and TRBJ1-3, with D uncertain. Trimming took 5 bases from V and 0 from J, leaving 14 bases between them. The germline V gene has CDR1 KGHSH and CDR2 LQKENI. The CDR3 is 16 residues long. The CDR3 sequence: CASSETDGNSGNTIYF. The CDR3 nucleotides are TGTGCCAGCTCAGAGACGGACGGGAACTCTGGAAACACCATATATTTT.

V gene TRBV3-1 (or the pseudogene TRBV3-2) combines with J gene TRBJ2-7; 7 bases line up with TRBD2. CDR1 LGHDT and CDR2 YNNKEL come from the germline V gene (reference sequence). V gave up 3 bases and J gave up 2 bases; unmatched junction bases: 7. CDR3 length: 15 amino acids. CDR3 loop: CASSQQRGATYEQYF. The CDR3 region has the DNA TGTGCCAGCAGCCAGCAGCGGGGCGCGACCTACGAGCAGTACTTC.

At least ten counts were recorded for this clone. The rearrangement uses TRBV14 and TRBJ1-2; no clear D. Germline V gene data show CDR1 as SGHDN and CDR2 as FVKESK. This CDR3 spans 12 amino acids. The V and J ends lost 8 bases and 1 base respectively, with 8 bases between them. CDR3 in amino acids: CASGSLNYGYTF. DNA of the CDR3: TGTGCCAGCGGCTCTCTTAACTATGGCTACACCTTC.

The chain combines TRBV4-2 with TRBJ2-5, with 8 nucleotides matching TRBD2. V dropped 2 bases and J dropped 5; count of bases not matched to a gene: 10. Germline V lookup: CDR1 LGHNA, CDR2 YNFKEQ. The CDR3 has 16 residues. The CDR3 region is CASSQSLAGGEETQYF. The DNA for the CDR3 is TGTGCCAGCAGCCAATCCTTAGCCGGGGGGGAGGAGACCCAGTACTTC.

In nucleotides, the CDR3 is TGTGCCACCAGTGATTCTACACTAGGTCATGAGCAGTTCTTC. As protein: CATSDSTLGHEQFF. The chain recombines TRBV24-1 with TRBJ2-1; perhaps TRBD2 as D (5 bases). This CDR3 is built from 14 residues. V lost 2 bases to trimming and J lost 8 bases, with 12 bases between them. Germline V CDR1 and CDR2: KGHDR, SFDVKD.

The J gene is TRBJ1-3, the V gene TRBV5-1, with TRBD1 as a possible D gene (5 bases). Germline CDR1 reads SGHRS; CDR2 reads YFSETQ. Trimming took off 0 bases at V and 4 bases at J, with 14 bases between the two ends. The CDR3 totals 16 residues. The CDR3, as DNA: TGCGCCAGCAGCTTGGCTGGGCCAGGGATGGGAAACACCATATATTTT. Amino acids: CASSLAGPGMGNTIYF.

This chain uses TRBV9 with TRBJ2-6; the match to TRBD1 covers 9 bases. The CDR3 runs to 18 residues. V trimming: 4 bases; J trimming: 0 bases; junction bases outside the gene matches: 8. Germline-derived CDR1 and CDR2 are SGDLS and YYNGEE. CDR3 amino acids: CASSPWTGASSGANVLTF. Written as DNA, the CDR3 is TGTGCCAGCAGCCCATGGACAGGGGCGAGCTCTGGGGCCAACGTCCTGACTTTC.

This chain links TRBV5-1 with TRBJ1-1, with D possibly being TRBD1 (6 bases). The CDR3 length is 17 residues. Germline-derived CDR1 and CDR2 are SGHRS and YFSETQ. V was cut by 1 base and J by 1 base, with 17 bases left in between. The CDR3 DNA reads TGCGCCAGCAGCTTGCAGCCCAGGGGAACCGGGAACACTGAAGCTTTCTTT. Residues: CASSLQPRGTGNTEAFF.

This chain connects TRBV27 to TRBJ1-1, with D perhaps matching TRBD1 (5 bases). Germline values: CDR1 MNHEY, CDR2 SMNVEV (reference sequence). Trimming took off 2 bases at V and 3 bases at J, with 19 bases between the two ends. This CDR3 has 17 residues. The CDR3 loop is CASSLRNWGITDTEAFF. DNA of the CDR3: TGTGCCAGCAGTTTACGGAATTGGGGCATCACGGACACTGAAGCTTTCTTT.

This clone was seen only a few times. This rearrangement joins TRBV6-2 or TRBV6-3 to TRBJ1-2; 8 bases fit TRBD1. Per the germline V gene, CDR1 is MNHEY and CDR2 is SVGEGT. The CDR3 runs to 15 residues. Trimming took 6 bases from V and 7 from J; bases not matched to a gene: 13. The CDR3 region has the DNA TGTGCCAGCAGCCCTAGACAGGGGTTCAAATCTGGCTACACCTTC. Amino acids: CASSPRQGFKSGYTF.

V is TRBV11-2 and J is TRBJ2-1, with 9 nucleotides matching TRBD2. Germline assignment: CDR1 SGHAT and CDR2 FQNNGV. Trimming took 0 bases from V and 9 from J; bases not matched to a gene: 12. The CDR3 is made up of 17 amino acids. The CDR3 nucleotides are TGTGCCAGCAGCTTAGATCCCGGGACTAGCTACCGTAGTGAGCAGTTCTTC. Its protein product is CASSLDPGTSYRSEQFF.

This rearrangement joins TRBV29-1 to TRBJ2-3; 7 bases match TRBD2. Germline CDR1 reads SQVTM; CDR2 reads ANQGSEA. The CDR3 is made up of 12 amino acids. V lost 6 bases to trimming and J lost 1 base; unmatched junction nucleotides: 1. In nucleotides, the CDR3 is TGCAGCGTGGGGGGGGGCACAGATACGCAGTATTTT. It codes for CSVGGGTDTQYF.

The chain couples TRBV7-9 to TRBJ1-6; D is uncertain. This CDR3 has 15 amino acids. Trimming shortened V by 1 base and J by 7 bases, and 11 bases separated the two germline ends. Per the germline V gene, CDR1 is SEHNR and CDR2 is FQNEAQ (reference sequence). The CDR3 nucleotides read TGTGCCAGCAGCTTAGTTGGAGGGCTGAATTCACCCCTCCACTTT. This encodes CASSLVGGLNSPLHF.

The rearrangement joins TRBV4-1 to TRBJ2-1; 10 bases match TRBD2. With V trimmed by 2 bases and J by 10 bases, 8 bases remained unmatched. The CDR3 runs to 15 residues. CDR1 and CDR2 from the germline V gene are MGHRA and YSYEKL. The CDR3 bases are TGCGCCAGCAGCCAACCCAGCGGGGGGGCTTGGGAGCAGTTCTTC. It translates to CASSQPSGGAWEQFF.

The chain is built from TRBV13 and TRBJ1-2, with 8 bases aligning to TRBD1. V was clipped by 2 bases and J by 5 bases; unmatched bases: 1. This CDR3 comprises 13 residues. From germline, CDR1 is PRHDT and CDR2 FYEKMQ (reference sequence). CDR3 residues: CASSLTGGYGYTF. CDR3 nucleotides: TGTGCCAGCAGCTTAACAGGGGGGTATGGCTACACCTTC. The complete variable domain, with remaining parts taken from reference TRBV13 and TRBJ1-2, reads AAGVIQSPRHLIKEKRETATLKCYPIPRHDTVYWYQQGPGQDPQFLISFYEKMQSDKGSIPDRFSAQQFSDYHSELNMSSLELGDSALYFCASSLTGGYGYTFGSGTRLTVV.

This clone was observed once. The chain couples TRBV19 to TRBJ1-2; 7 positions agree with TRBD1. This CDR3 region has 13 residues. J gave up 5 bases and V 4 bases, and 4 bases lay outside the gene matches. Germline V lookup: CDR1 LNHDA, CDR2 SQIVND (reference sequence). CDR3 amino acids: CASSSTGEYGYTF. For the CDR3, the DNA is TGTGCCAGTAGTAGTACAGGGGAGTATGGCTACACCTTC.

J is TRBJ2-5 and V is TRBV5-4; D not resolved. Germline V CDR1 and CDR2: SGHNT, YYREEE (reference sequence). V was shortened by 0 bases and J by 2 bases, with 11 bases between the two germline ends. The CDR3 runs to 15 residues. The CDR3 DNA follows: TGTGCCAGCAGCTTGGTCGCGGAGAATCAAGAGACCCAGTACTTC. This gives the protein CASSLVAENQETQYF. Full variable domain (rest looked up from reference TRBV5-4 and TRBJ2-5): ETGVTQSPTHLIKTRGQQVTLRCSSQSGHNTVSWYQQALGQGPQFIFQYYREEENGRGNFPPRFSGLQFPNYSSELNVNALELDDSALYLCASSLVAENQETQYFGPGTRLLVL.

The chain employs TRBV5-8 and TRBJ1-5; 10 nucleotides line up with TRBD1. The germline gives CDR1 SGHTS, CDR2 YDEGEE. Unmatched junction bases numbered 12, after V lost 5 bases and J lost 7 bases. The CDR3 consists of 16 residues. The CDR3 is CASSPPAGTGDQPQHF. DNA for the CDR3: TGTGCCAGCAGTCCCCCAGCCGGGACAGGGGACCAGCCCCAGCATTTT.

The chain links TRBV29-1 to TRBJ1-1; TRBD1 matches at 9 bases. V shed 4 bases and J 0 bases; nucleotides not matched to a gene: 3. From germline, CDR1 is SQVTM and CDR2 ANQGSEA. The length of the CDR3 is 14 residues. CDR3 in amino acids: CSVAGQGMNTEAFF. The DNA of the CDR3 is TGCAGCGTTGCGGGACAGGGCATGAACACTGAAGCTTTCTTT. The full variable domain, with the rest looked up from reference TRBV29-1 and TRBJ1-1, is SAVISQKPSRDICQRGTSLTIQCQVDSQVTMMFWYRQQPGQSLTLIATANQGSEATYESGFVIDKFPISRPNLTFSTLTVSNMSPEDSSIYLCSVAGQGMNTEAFFGQGTRLTVV.